This T cell receptor (beta chain) was captured by sequencing in a study of T-cell memory formation after mild COVID-19. As concerns this clonotype: What it binds is unknown.

The V segment lost 2 bases and the J segment 2 bases; nucleotides outside the gene matches: 6. This CDR3 comprises 15 residues. The germline V gene encodes CDR1 DFQATT and CDR2 SNEGSKA (reference sequence). From 5'RACE with constant-segment primers came TCR alpha and TCR beta cDNA libraries that carried sample barcodes and UMIs. TCRdb re-derived calls from the 5' RACE reads in MiXCR, one entry per CDR3 protein. The sample shows around 300,000 distinct CDR3 sequences, roughly 13% of them seen only once. Overall study results and limits: Cross-reactive memory appears to have joined, as suggested by some responding clones showing up in pre-infection memory.

The sequencing input was PBMCs or a T cell subset sorted from them (not recorded which). The receptor comes from a young man who had mild COVID-19 (a few samples of this study predate the infection). Cell type and time point are not known. The chain links TRBV20-1 to TRBJ2-7; 10 bases agree with TRBD2. The CDR3 protein is CSARPRTSGTYEQYF. The CDR3 region has the DNA TGCAGTGCTAGACCTAGGACTAGCGGAACCTACGAGCAGTACTTC.